This T cell receptor (beta chain) is from a study of blood T cell repertoires in COVID-19. V lost 3 bases and J 5 bases, leaving 14 bases between the germline ends. From germline, CDR1 is SGHVS and CDR2 FNYEAQ. This CDR3 contains 15 residues. Authors' processing steps: Amplification of reference gene primers was used by the study to estimate nucleated cell counts. Profiling relied on immunoSEQ multiplex PCR, and the TCRdb table lists in-frame clones only, not all of them. The V and J calls and clone size are taken from that table; D and trimming were inferred from the DNA. The sample yields about 160,000 clones, 75% to 90% seen once.

This chain connects TRBV7-6 to TRBJ1-5; a possible D gene is TRBD1 (6 bases). The clonotype comes from a woman aged 60 to 75 who had recovered from COVID-19. The specimen sequenced was PBMCs or T cells enriched from blood (not recorded which). The CDR3 DNA reads as TGTGCCAGCAGCTTGGACGGGACACCCTATCAGCCCCAGCATTTT. Translating it yields CASSLDGTPYQPQHF.